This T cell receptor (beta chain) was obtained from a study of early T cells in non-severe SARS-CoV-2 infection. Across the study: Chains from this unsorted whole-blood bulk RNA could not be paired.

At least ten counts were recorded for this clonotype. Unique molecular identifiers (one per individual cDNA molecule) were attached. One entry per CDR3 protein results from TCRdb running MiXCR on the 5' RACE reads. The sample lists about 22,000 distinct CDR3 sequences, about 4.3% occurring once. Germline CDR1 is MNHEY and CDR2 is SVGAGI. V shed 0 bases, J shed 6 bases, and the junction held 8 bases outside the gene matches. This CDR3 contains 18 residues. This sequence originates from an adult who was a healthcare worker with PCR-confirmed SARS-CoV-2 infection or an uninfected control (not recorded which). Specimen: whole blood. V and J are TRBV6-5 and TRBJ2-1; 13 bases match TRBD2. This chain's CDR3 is CASSYSLAGGPGGNEQFF. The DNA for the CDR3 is TGTGCCAGCAGTTACTCACTAGCGGGGGGGCCTGGTGGCAATGAGCAGTTCTTC.